What follows describes a single T cell receptor (beta chain). The target of this receptor is not known. There are no base qualities to consult, and no much larger clone falls within one base. The data originate from a study of vaccination effects on CD4 cells after COVID-19 (dated by TCRdb to between 2021 and 2024). Regarding the study in general: Participants received two doses of either the BNT162b2 or the mRNA-1273 mRNA SARS-CoV-2 vaccine. The study compared SARS-CoV-2 spike-specific CD4+ TCR repertoires before and after mRNA vaccination in COVID-19 convalescent patients and infection-naive vaccine recipients. The full study included 9 to 10 COVID-19 convalescent patients and a handful of SARS-CoV-2-naive healthy vaccine recipients. In the study, cultures from other donors were sequenced using the Oncomine TCR Beta short-read assay on an Illumina iSeq 100. The study at large found these results: Among healthy vaccine recipients, nearly all vaccine-induced clones were SARS-CoV-2 mono-reactive, and only 1 of 255 was cross-reactive with common cold coronaviruses. Only a small number of convalescent patients were included, and no early post-infection timepoints were available, which limited the study. Both infection-induced and vaccine-induced clones contracted markedly at late post-vaccination timepoints, which is consistent with waning T cell responses.

At the junction V is shortened by 0 bases and J by 7 bases, with 12 bases in between. CDR1 and CDR2 (MNHEY, SVGAGI) derive from the germline V gene. From its cysteine to its phenylalanine, the CDR3 spans 14 amino acids. CDR3 DNA is the only sequence kept; it has 42 bases, read in frame from the first base. Library preparation used the immunoSEQ multiplex PCR assay. TCR beta CDR3 sequencing was performed on DNA from the cultured, isolated CD4+ T cells. Per the source publication's procedure: Non-productive TCR sequences were discarded, and reads were trimmed to the CDR3 region, with only CDR3s of 7 or more amino acids retained. The MANAFEST web app was used to pick out antigen-specific clonotypes by comparing their expansion in peptide wells with that in reference cultures. For clones to be considered positive, expansion at FDR<0.05 versus reference and all other wells, an odds ratio above 5, and a frequency above 0.1% in two replicate wells were required. A clonotype was called cross-reactive if it was significantly expanded both in SARS-CoV-2 spike wells and in at least one common cold coronavirus spike condition. CDR3 similarity was assessed by Levenshtein distance with the stringdist R package, and unrooted trees were built with ape in R 3.6.1. Entries here come from immuneACCESS through TCRdb and include only in-frame sequences with V and J called. Some clones fail to appear in such tables; in the studies checked, an unresolved V gene covers under half of the shortfall, and the cause of the remainder is unknown. V, J and clone size derive from that table, while D and trimming were established from the DNA sequence. In all, the sample holds 50,000 to 65,000 clones, and roughly 76% of those were seen once. The ten top clones hold 2% to 2.5% of the sample.

To identify antigen-specific CD4+ T cell clonotypes by their expansion, the ViraFEST assay first stimulated PBMC with viral peptide pools and then applied TCR sequencing. After more than nine days of culture, CD4+ T cells were isolated with the EasySep CD4+ T cell isolation kit. The absence of prior SARS-CoV-2 infection in healthy vaccine recipients was confirmed by negative nucleocapsid antibodies before and after vaccination. A few million PBMC per well were cultured with 10 ug/ml peptides in IMDM containing 5% human AB serum, 8.5 to 10 IU/ml IL-2 and gentamicin. On days 3 and 7, half of the culture medium was replaced with fresh IL-2-containing medium. Unless noted otherwise, every peptide stimulation condition was grown in triplicate wells. Using Ficoll-Paque Plus gradient centrifugation, PBMC were separated from whole blood and then either used fresh or cryopreserved at -140C. The overlapping peptide pools covered the spike proteins of SARS-CoV-2 as well as those of the common cold coronaviruses HCoV-NL63, HCoV-OC43 and HCoV-229E. The QIAamp micro DNA kit was used to extract genomic DNA from the cultured CD4+ T cells.

The rearrangement combines TRBV6-5 with TRBJ1-1; no confident D gene assignment can be made. This TCR was sampled from a human donor who received a COVID-19 vaccine. Sequenced here: CD4+ T cells from PBMCs cultured with HCoV-229E spike peptides, sampled before COVID-19 vaccination. The cell subset or site label for this specimen denotes: HCoV-229E spike overlapping peptide pool stimulation. The base sequence is TGTGCCAGCAGTTACTCATTCGGTGGATTTGAAGCTTTCTTT. The translation is CASSYSFGGFEAFF.